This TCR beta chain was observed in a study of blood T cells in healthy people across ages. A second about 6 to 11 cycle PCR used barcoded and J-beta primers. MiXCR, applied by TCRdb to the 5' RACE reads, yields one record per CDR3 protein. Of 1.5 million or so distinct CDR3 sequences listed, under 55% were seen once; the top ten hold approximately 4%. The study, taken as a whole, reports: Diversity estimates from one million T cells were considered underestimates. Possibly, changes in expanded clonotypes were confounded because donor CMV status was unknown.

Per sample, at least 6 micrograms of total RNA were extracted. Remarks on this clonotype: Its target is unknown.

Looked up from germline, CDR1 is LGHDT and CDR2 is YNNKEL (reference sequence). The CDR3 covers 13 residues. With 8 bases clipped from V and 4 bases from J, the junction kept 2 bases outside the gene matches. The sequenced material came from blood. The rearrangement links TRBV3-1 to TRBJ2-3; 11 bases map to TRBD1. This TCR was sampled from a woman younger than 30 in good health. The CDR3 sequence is CASGGQGADTQYF. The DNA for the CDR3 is TGTGCCAGCGGGGGACAGGGGGCAGATACGCAGTATTTT.